This TCR beta chain was sequenced in a study of T cell responses to AZD1222 COVID-19 vaccine. The V gene's germline CDR1 is KGHSH and CDR2 LQKENI. The CDR3 covers 13 residues. The V end lost 3 bases, the J end lost 6 bases, and 9 bases lay between the germline ends. TCRdb's table, derived via immunoSEQ multiplex PCR, lists solely in-frame clones and lacks some. The sample lists around 120,000 clones; roughly nine tenths were seen once. Sequencing was performed on peripheral blood, taken 28 days after the second AZD1222 dose. The sequence was collected from an adult who received the AZD1222 COVID-19 vaccine. The chain carries TRBV18 and TRBJ2-1; D is possibly TRBD2 (6 bases). CDR3 nucleotide sequence: TGTGCCAGCTCACCCTCCGGGAGCAATGAGCAGTTCTTC. It is translated as CASSPSGSNEQFF.